The rows below give T cell receptor beta chains drawn from one sample of a study of T cell repertoires in cytomegalovirus infection. TCRdb processed the reads anew with MiXCR; each CDR3 protein has one entry. The sample lists 600,000 to 800,000 distinct CDR3 sequences, about 24% occurring once. Sequenced material: CD8+ T cells from PBMCs. Source of these receptors: a human donor in good health (CMV status not recorded). Some clones in this sample may be carry-over from other donors' samples. Each CDR3 is given with its conserved first and last residue. The D gene is left open where the match is weak. Expanded clones get a size class; other rows say once, few or many, or leave the size out.

abundance	v_gene	d_gene	j_gene	CDR3aa	CDR3nt
-	TRBV11-3	-	TRBJ2-1	CASSRGGAGDEQFF	TGTGCCAGCAGCCGAGGGGGGGCCGGAGATGAGCAGTTCTTC
-	TRBV29-1	-	TRBJ2-1	CSVEAAADNEQFF	TGCAGCGTTGAAGCGGCGGCCGACAATGAGCAGTTCTTC
-	TRBV12-3/TRBV12-4	TRBD2	TRBJ2-1	CASSFSTSGGETHNEQFF	TGTGCCAGCAGTTTCTCAACTAGCGGGGGCGAAACGCACAATGAGCAGTTCTTC
once	TRBV27	TRBD2	TRBJ2-7	CASMSGGASYEQYF	TGTGCCAGCATGAGCGGGGGGGCTTCCTACGAGCAGTACTTC
few	TRBV7-9	-	TRBJ1-5	CASSSKGSNQPQHF	TGTGCCAGCAGCTCGAAGGGAAGCAATCAGCCCCAGCATTTT
many	TRBV7-8	-	TRBJ2-7	CASSLEPGLSNEQYF	TGTGCCAGCAGCTTAGAACCCGGGTTGTCTAACGAGCAGTACTTC
-	TRBV28	-	TRBJ1-5	CAGSLGNQPQHF	TGTGCCGGCAGTTTAGGCAATCAGCCCCAGCATTTT
many	TRBV7-2	TRBD2	TRBJ2-3	CASSTLAVTSTDTQYF	TGTGCCAGCAGCACACTAGCGGTGACTAGCACAGATACGCAGTATTTT
-	TRBV20-1	-	TRBJ1-5	CSVDSPPQHF	TGCAGCGTAGACAGTCCGCCCCAGCATTTT
once	TRBV27	TRBD2	TRBJ2-1	CASTSGGGAYNQQFF	TGTGCCAGCACCTCCGGCGGGGGGGCCTACAATCAGCAGTTCTTC
many	TRBV27	-	TRBJ2-3	CASSFLHVGDTQYF	TGTGCCAGCAGTTTTTTGCATGTGGGAGATACGCAGTATTTT
many	TRBV7-9	-	TRBJ1-2	CASSLGTSGGYTF	TGTGCCAGCAGCTTAGGGACATCTGGCGGCTACACCTTC
-	TRBV5-1	-	TRBJ2-3	CASSPGVWGTDTQYF	TGCGCCAGCAGCCCGGGAGTGTGGGGGACAGATACGCAGTATTTT
few	TRBV12-5	TRBD1	TRBJ2-3	CASDVQGQDTDTQYF	TGTGCTAGTGACGTGCAGGGACAGGACACAGATACGCAGTATTTT
many	TRBV7-9	-	TRBJ1-2	CASSLVRGVYGYTF	TGTGCCAGCAGCTTAGTCCGGGGGGTCTATGGCTACACCTTC
many	TRBV12-3/TRBV12-4	-	TRBJ2-7	CASSSGRLEQYF	TGTGCCAGCAGTTCGGGACGGCTCGAGCAGTACTTC